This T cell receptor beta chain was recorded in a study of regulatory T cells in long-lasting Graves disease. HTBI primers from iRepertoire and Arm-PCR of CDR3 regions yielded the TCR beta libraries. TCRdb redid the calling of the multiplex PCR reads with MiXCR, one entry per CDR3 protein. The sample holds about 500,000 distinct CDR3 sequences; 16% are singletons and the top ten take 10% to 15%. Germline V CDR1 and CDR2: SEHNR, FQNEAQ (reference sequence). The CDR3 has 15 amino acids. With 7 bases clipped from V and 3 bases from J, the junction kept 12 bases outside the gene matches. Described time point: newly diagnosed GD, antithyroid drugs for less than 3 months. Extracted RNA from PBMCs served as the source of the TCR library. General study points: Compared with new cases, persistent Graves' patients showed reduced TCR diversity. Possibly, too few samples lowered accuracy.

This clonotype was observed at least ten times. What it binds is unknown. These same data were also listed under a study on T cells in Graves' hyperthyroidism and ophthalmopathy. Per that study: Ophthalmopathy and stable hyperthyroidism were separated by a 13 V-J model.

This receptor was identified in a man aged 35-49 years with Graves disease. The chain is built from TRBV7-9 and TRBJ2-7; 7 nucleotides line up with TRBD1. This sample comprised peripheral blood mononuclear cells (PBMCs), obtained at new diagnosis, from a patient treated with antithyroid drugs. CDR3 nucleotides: TGTGCCAGCACTAAGAGCCGGGACAGAGGCTACGAGCAGTACTTC. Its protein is CASTKSRDRGYEQYF.